The source of this T cell receptor beta chain is a study of human versus mouse CDR3 diversity and MHC coevolution. Sequencing used immunoSEQ multiplex PCR; TCRdb keeps in-frame clones, though not all of them. The sample holds about 81,000 clones; just over 90% are singletons and the top ten take more than 1.1%. After removal of 2 bases from V and 1 base from J, the junction contained 17 bases not matched to a gene. The CDR3 contains 21 residues. Per germline, CDR1 LNHDA and CDR2 SQIVND (reference sequence). This TCR was recovered from a person aged 30-69 years in good health. This chain uses TRBV19 with TRBJ2-1; 10 bases agree with TRBD2. Material: naive CD4+ T cells from blood. Subset meaning: CD45RO-negative CD62L-positive naive CD4 T cells. CDR3 amino acids: CASSINLASGSRRTSYNEQFF. The CDR3 DNA reads as TGTGCCAGTAGTATAAATCTGGCTAGCGGGAGCCGGAGAACATCCTACAATGAGCAGTTCTTC.